The subject of this entry is one T cell receptor (beta chain). This sample stems from a study of blood T cell repertoires in COVID-19. The repertoire was sequenced with immunoSEQ multiplex PCR; TCRdb's copy has only in-frame clones and lacks some. The profile shows 45,000 to 50,000 clones, roughly 88% of them singletons. The sequence came from a man over 45 with acute or convalescent COVID-19. Sequencing was performed on peripheral blood.

The CDR3 is CASSTAGSSGRVEQYF. CDR3 nucleotides: TGTGCCAGCAGCACCGCCGGGTCTAGCGGGAGAGTAGAGCAGTACTTC. J is TRBJ2-7 and V is TRBV7-8; 10 bases agree with TRBD2. The CDR3 is 16 amino acids. Trimming removed 5 bases from V and 7 bases from J; junction bases left unmatched: 14. Germline V lookup: CDR1 SGHVS, CDR2 FQNEAQ.